This T cell receptor beta chain was captured in a study of blood T cell repertoires in COVID-19. For the study at large: Acute and convalescent COVID-19 samples came from the United States, Italy and Spain. Sample material is recorded as cDNA or gDNA derived from T cells, B-cell-depleted T cells, or PBMCs.

Seattle participants joined during active infection and were tracked over time. The CDR3 loop spans 15 amino acids. The trim removed 5 bases at V and 8 bases at J, leaving 9 bases unmatched. Germline lookup yields CDR1 SGHVS and CDR2 FQNEAQ. In the original analysis: Researchers report that nucleated cell counts were estimated from reference gene primer amplification. Assay used: immunoSEQ multiplex PCR; TCRdb lists only in-frame clones, some missing. For V, J and clone size, that table is used; D and trimming come from the DNA. The sample yields roughly 320,000 clones, over 85% seen once. V usage is TRBV7-8 and J usage is TRBJ2-1, with TRBD1 identical over 10 bases. This TCR was sampled from a young woman with COVID-19, enrolled during active disease. Sequenced sample: peripheral blood. Here the CDR3 reads CASSMPGTGVDEQFF. Written as DNA, the CDR3 is TGTGCCAGCAGCATGCCGGGGACAGGGGTGGATGAGCAGTTCTTC. The full variable domain, its missing parts supplied by reference TRBV7-8 and TRBJ2-1, is GAGVSQSPRYKVAKRGQDVALRCDPISGHVSLFWYQQALGQGPEFLTYFQNEAQLDKSGLPSDRFFAERPEGSVSTLKIQRTQQEDSAVYLCASSMPGTGVDEQFFGPGTRLTVL.